The source of this T cell receptor beta chain is a study of blood T cell repertoires in COVID-19. Study-wide background: Acute and convalescent COVID-19 specimens originated in the United States, Italy and Spain. T cells, B-cell-depleted T cells, or PBMCs supplied cDNA or gDNA.

The authors' processing: Reference gene primers were amplified, and this amplification served to estimate nucleated cell counts. Measured with immunoSEQ multiplex PCR; TCRdb has only the in-frame clones, and not every one. The DNA was the basis for D and trimming; V, J and clone size are from that table. The sample consists of 45,000 to 65,000 clones, 90% of them appearing once. V dropped 6 bases and J dropped 1; count of bases not matched to a gene: 4. CDR3 length: 14 residues. The germline V gene encodes CDR1 MNHEY and CDR2 SVGAGI. The receptor's source is a human donor in a cohort sampled during active COVID-19. The specimen sequenced was peripheral blood. The chain has TRBV6-5 and TRBJ1-2; TRBD1 matches at 8 bases. The CDR3 sequence is CASRPTGGNYGYTF. CDR3 DNA sequence: TGTGCCAGCAGACCTACAGGGGGTAACTATGGCTACACCTTC.